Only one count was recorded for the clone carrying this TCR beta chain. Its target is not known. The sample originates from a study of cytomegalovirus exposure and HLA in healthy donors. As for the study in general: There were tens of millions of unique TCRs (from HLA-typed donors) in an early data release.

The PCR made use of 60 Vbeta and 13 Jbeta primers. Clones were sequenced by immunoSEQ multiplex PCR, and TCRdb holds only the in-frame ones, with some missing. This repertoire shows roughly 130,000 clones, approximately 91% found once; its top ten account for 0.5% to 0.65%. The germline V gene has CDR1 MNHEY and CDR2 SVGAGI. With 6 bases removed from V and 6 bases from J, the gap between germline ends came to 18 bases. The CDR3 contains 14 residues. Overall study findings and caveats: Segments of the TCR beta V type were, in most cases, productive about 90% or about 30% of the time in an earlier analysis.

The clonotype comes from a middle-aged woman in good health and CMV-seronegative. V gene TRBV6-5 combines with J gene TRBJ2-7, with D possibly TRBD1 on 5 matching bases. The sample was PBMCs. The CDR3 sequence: CASSPLLGAPEQYF. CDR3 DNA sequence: TGTGCCAGCAGCCCACTTCTAGGGGCTCCCGAGCAGTACTTC.